The 32 T cell receptor beta chains presented below share a single source sample, sequenced in a study of PD-1 blockade in classical Hodgkin lymphoma. In every patient, relapse followed autologous stem cell transplantation, while exposure to brentuximab vedotin differed. Measured with immunoSEQ multiplex PCR; TCRdb has only the in-frame clones, and not every one. The sample has roughly 40,000 clones; 70% to 80% are singletons. Sequences were derived from peripheral blood mononuclear cells (PBMCs), sampled at baseline. The receptors shown here come from a human donor with classical Hodgkin lymphoma.

V gene TRBV5-1 combines with J gene TRBJ1-2; D gene unclear. Per germline, CDR1 SGHRS and CDR2 YFSETQ. The CDR3 runs to 13 residues. Trimming removed 4 bases at V and 2 bases at J, with 9 bases between. CDR3 region: CASSPDGNYGYTF. The DNA of the CDR3 is TGCGCCAGCAGCCCGGACGGAAACTATGGCTACACCTTC.

The gene calls are TRBV28 and TRBJ2-5; 7 nucleotides line up with TRBD1. V was pared by 6 bases and J by 2 bases, with 0 bases of the junction left unmatched. This CDR3 is built from 12 residues. The germline V gene encodes CDR1 MDHEN and CDR2 SYDVKM. CDR3 sequence: CASSRGQETQYF. CDR3 DNA: TGTGCCAGCAGCAGGGGGCAAGAGACCCAGTACTTC.

The chain uses TRBV4-3 and TRBJ2-3; 8 bases are shared with TRBD2. The CDR3 runs 15 residues. The junction had 3 bases not matched to a gene; V was cut back by 4 bases and J by 0 bases. The germline V gene encodes CDR1 LGHNA and CDR2 YSLEER. This CDR3 is CASSPSGSSTDTQYF. The CDR3 DNA reads TGCGCCAGCAGCCCTAGCGGGTCTAGCACAGATACGCAGTATTTT.

The chain joins TRBV7-9 to TRBJ2-7; TRBD1 is a possible D gene (5 bases). V was cut by 5 bases and J by 5 bases, with 16 bases left in between. The CDR3 loop spans 14 amino acids. Germline CDR1 is SEHNR and CDR2 is FQNEAQ (reference sequence). The CDR3 nucleotides are TGTGCCAGCAGCCTAACAGGTTCGACCCACGAGCAGTACTTC. Its protein product is CASSLTGSTHEQYF.

This clone was observed once. The chain is built from TRBV10-3 and TRBJ1-1, with 7 bases that match TRBD1. The CDR3 sequence is 13 residues long. Looked up from germline, CDR1 is ENHRY and CDR2 is SYGVKD. J was trimmed by 8 bases and V by 6 bases; bases with no gene match: 9. The DNA of the CDR3 is TGTGCCATCAGGGAAGGCGGGACAGTAGAAGCTTTCTTT. This translates into CAIREGGTVEAFF.

The chain joins TRBV7-6 to TRBJ1-6, with D hard to call. Deletions cut 8 bases from V and 10 bases from J, with 15 bases between. The length of the CDR3 is 13 residues. Germline loops: CDR1 SGHVS, CDR2 FNYEAQ. The DNA for the CDR3 is TGTGCCAGCTATTTCACCGTCCCCTCACCCCTCCACTTT. It codes for CASYFTVPSPLHF. Full variable domain (missing parts from reference TRBV7-6 and TRBJ1-6): GAGVSQSPRYKVTKRGQDVALRCDPISGHVSLYWYRQALGQGPEFLTYFNYEAQQDKSGLPNDRFSAERPEGSISTLTIQRTEQRDSAMYRCASYFTVPSPLHFGNGTRLTVT.

The chain joins TRBV5-1 to TRBJ1-5; maybe TRBD1 (5 bases). V shed 0 bases and J shed 7 bases, with 17 bases lying between them. Per germline, CDR1 SGHRS and CDR2 YFSETQ. CDR3 length: 16 residues. The CDR3 nucleotides read TGCGCCAGCAGCTTGGGGGGACCCAGCCTGGGGCAGCCCCAGCATTTT. Residues: CASSLGGPSLGQPQHF.

This clone was counted a few times. The chain carries TRBV7-9 and TRBJ2-1; D is unclear. V lost 5 bases to trimming and J lost 7 bases, with 9 bases between them. Germline V gene data show CDR1 as SEHNR and CDR2 as FQNEAQ (reference sequence). CDR3 size: 12 residues. The CDR3 spells CASSQGWNEQFF. CDR3 DNA: TGTGCCAGCAGCCAAGGTTGGAATGAGCAGTTCTTC.

The chain recombines TRBV7-9 with TRBJ1-2; the D gene is possibly TRBD1 (5 bases). Per germline, CDR1 SEHNR and CDR2 FQNEAQ (reference sequence). Deletions cut 5 bases from V and 2 bases from J, with 18 bases between. The CDR3 length is 16 residues. CDR3 DNA: TGTGCCAGCAGCGAAGAATACAAGCGGACAAACTATGGCTACACCTTC. Protein product: CASSEEYKRTNYGYTF.

CDR3 nucleotides: TGTGCCACCAGCAGAGATCGGGATCGGGGCCCAGATCTGTTTTTT. Encoded protein: CATSRDRDRGPDLFF. The chain employs TRBV15 and TRBJ2-2, with D perhaps TRBD1 or TRBD2 (5 bases each). V was cut by 0 bases and J by 14 bases, with 19 bases left in between. The CDR3 length is 15 residues. The germline V gene has CDR1 LNHNV and CDR2 YYDKDF (reference sequence).

This clone was observed a single time. This chain connects TRBV6-5 to TRBJ2-7, with 9 bases identical to TRBD2. This CDR3 region has 15 residues. From germline, CDR1 is MNHEY and CDR2 SVGAGI. V trimming: 2 bases; J trimming: 3 bases; junction bases outside the gene matches: 5. CDR3 amino acids: CASSYGLAGRYEQYF. CDR3 sequence (DNA): TGTGCCAGCAGTTACGGGCTAGCGGGGCGCTACGAGCAGTACTTC.

The count of this clone is one. This chain uses TRBV9 with TRBJ1-3, with D unclear. V was trimmed by 0 bases and J by 4 bases, leaving 14 bases between them. The CDR3 loop spans 16 amino acids. Germline V gene data show CDR1 as SGDLS and CDR2 as YYNGEE. The DNA for the CDR3 is TGTGCCAGCAGCGTAGAGAGACTCGTCAAAGGAAACACCATATATTTT. Encoded protein: CASSVERLVKGNTIYF.

This chain uses TRBV7-2 with TRBJ2-1; D gene unclear. The CDR3 extends over 13 amino acids. Trimming pared 5 bases from V and 9 bases from J, leaving 14 bases between. The germline gives CDR1 SGHTA, CDR2 FQGNSA. The CDR3 here is CASSPFGVIEQFF. The CDR3 DNA sequence: TGTGCCAGCAGCCCATTTGGGGTTATTGAGCAGTTCTTC.

With respect to this clone: Other nucleotide sequences in the sample specify the same CDR3. The chain carries TRBV27 and TRBJ1-5; D remains unclear. Per germline, CDR1 MNHEY and CDR2 SMNVEV (reference sequence). Trimming shortened V by 3 bases and J by 7 bases, and 7 bases separated the two germline ends. The CDR3 consists of 12 residues. The CDR3 reads CASSFVGQPQHF. In nucleotides, the CDR3 is TGTGCCAGCAGTTTTGTGGGACAGCCCCAGCATTTT.

V and J are TRBV25-1 and TRBJ1-4, with 9 bases fitting TRBD1. Trimming cost V 10 bases and J 6 bases; bases outside gene matches: 15. This CDR3 region has 16 residues. Germline CDR1 is MGHDK and CDR2 is SYGVNS. CDR3 nucleotide sequence: TGTGCCACCGGGACGGAACAGGGGGCGAATGATGAAAAACTGTTTTTT. Amino acids: CATGTEQGANDEKLFF.

The chain employs TRBV10-3 and TRBJ2-1, with unresolved D. Germline CDR1 is ENHRY and CDR2 is SYGVKD. V was shortened by 0 bases and J by 2 bases, with 11 bases between the two germline ends. The CDR3 loop spans 16 amino acids. In nucleotides, the CDR3 is TGTGCCATCAGTGAGTCGTCCCAGGAGACCTACAATGAGCAGTTCTTC. It specifies CAISESSQETYNEQFF.

The chain carries TRBV30 and TRBJ1-6; 7 bases map to TRBD1. This CDR3 contains 12 residues. Germline V gives CDR1 GTSNPN, CDR2 SVGIG (reference sequence). The V and J ends lost 6 bases and 6 bases, in that order; junction bases with no gene match: 2. Written as DNA, the CDR3 is TGTGCCTGCGGACAGGTTAATTCACCCCTCCACTTT. Translating gives CACGQVNSPLHF.

This rearrangement joins TRBV6-6 to TRBJ2-3, with D unresolved. This CDR3 region has 13 residues. Looked up from germline, CDR1 is MNHNY and CDR2 is SVGAGI (reference sequence). Trimming pared 0 bases from V and 6 bases from J, leaving 7 bases between. The CDR3, as DNA: TGTGCCAGCAGTTACTCAGGTCAGGATACGCAGTATTTT. Its translation: CASSYSGQDTQYF.

The chain carries TRBV27 and TRBJ1-1; 8 bases fit TRBD1. The CDR3 loop spans 15 amino acids. V lost 5 bases and J lost 1; bases outside the gene matches: 6. Germline CDR1 is MNHEY and CDR2 is SMNVEV (reference sequence). For the CDR3, the DNA is TGTGCCAGCAGTACGTGGGACAGGTCGAACACTGAAGCTTTCTTT. It codes for CASSTWDRSNTEAFF.

This clone is medium-sized in the sample. The chain is built from TRBV27 and TRBJ2-1; TRBD2 matches 7 bases. CDR1 MNHEY and CDR2 SMNVEV come from the germline V gene (reference sequence). This CDR3 spans 13 amino acids. CDR3 sequence reads: CATRGSSYNEQFF. CDR3 sequence (DNA): TGTGCAACCCGCGGGAGTTCGTACAATGAGCAGTTCTTC.

This rearrangement joins TRBV9 to TRBJ2-1; TRBD2 agrees at 12 bases. From germline, CDR1 is SGDLS and CDR2 YYNGEE. V lost 7 bases, J lost 4 bases, and 0 bases stayed unmatched. The CDR3 has 13 amino acids. For the CDR3, the DNA is TGTGCCAGCGGGACTAGCGGGTACAATGAGCAGTTCTTC. As protein: CASGTSGYNEQFF.

CDR3 region: CAISEAGGYEQYF. CDR3 DNA: TGTGCCATCAGTGAAGCAGGTGGCTACGAGCAGTACTTC. The chain recombines TRBV10-3 with TRBJ2-7; D gene ambiguous. This CDR3 is built from 13 residues. Trimming removed 3 bases from V and 3 bases from J, with 9 bases in between. Germline V gene lookup returns CDR1 ENHRY and CDR2 SYGVKD.

This chain links TRBV7-2 with TRBJ2-7; D gene uncertain. This CDR3 spans 11 amino acids. Germline V gene data show CDR1 as SGHTA and CDR2 as FQGNSA. Trimming cost V 1 base and J 4 bases, with 2 bases left between them. CDR3 DNA: TGTGCCAGCAGCTTAGAATACGAGCAGTACTTC. The encoded protein is CASSLEYEQYF.

This sequence joins TRBV9 and TRBJ1-6; weak D call: TRBD1 (5 bases). V was cut by 3 bases and J by 0 bases, with 10 bases left in between. The length of the CDR3 is 16 residues. Germline V CDR1 and CDR2: SGDLS, YYNGEE. This chain's CDR3 is CASSEGFSSYNSPLHF. CDR3 in DNA: TGTGCCAGCAGCGAGGGGTTTAGCTCCTATAATTCACCCCTCCACTTT.

V and J are TRBV29-1 and TRBJ2-1; TRBD1 might be the D (5 bases). The CDR3 length is 11 residues. Germline assignment: CDR1 SQVTM and CDR2 ANQGSEA. The ends were cut back, 4 bases at V and 5 bases at J, with 6 bases in the middle. The CDR3 sequence is CSVGQNNEQFF. The CDR3 coding sequence is TGCAGCGTTGGACAGAACAATGAGCAGTTCTTC.

The chain employs TRBV6-1 and TRBJ1-6; 7 bases are shared with TRBD1. The CDR3 is 14 residues long. The trim removed 5 bases at V and 10 bases at J, leaving 8 bases unmatched. Germline V CDR1 and CDR2: MNHNS, SASEGT. The CDR3 sequence: CASSFDRDRSPLHF. The CDR3 DNA reads TGTGCCAGCAGTTTTGACAGGGATAGGTCACCCCTCCACTTT.

The CDR3 bases are TGTGCCAGCAGCTTCGGGACATCGAATTACGAGCAGTACTTC. It encodes CASSFGTSNYEQYF. J is TRBJ2-7 and V is TRBV7-9, with D possibly being TRBD1 (6 bases). The CDR3 spans 14 residues. Germline-derived CDR1 and CDR2 are SEHNR and FQNEAQ (reference sequence). With 3 bases removed from V and 4 bases from J, the gap between germline ends came to 13 bases.

The chain combines TRBV25-1 with TRBJ2-7; D not certain. V lost 8 bases and J lost 4, with 15 bases in between. In germline, CDR1 is MGHDK, CDR2 SYGVNS. The CDR3 is 13 residues long. The DNA for the CDR3 is TGTGCCAGCGGGTTGGGCAGCTTTTACGAGCAGTACTTC. It translates to CASGLGSFYEQYF.

This clone was seen more than once but under ten times. The genes are TRBV28 and TRBJ2-2; tentatively, D is TRBD1 (6 bases). Trimming removed 4 bases from V and 0 bases from J, with 21 bases in between. CDR1 MDHEN and CDR2 SYDVKM come from the germline V gene. This CDR3 is 19 amino acids long. CDR3 sequence reads: CASSSLINRDTTNTGELFF. The CDR3 DNA follows: TGTGCCAGCAGTTCCTTAATCAATCGGGACACAACGAACACCGGGGAGCTGTTTTTT. Looking up the rest from reference TRBV28 and TRBJ2-2 gives the full variable domain: DVKVTQSSRYLVKRTGEKVFLECVQDMDHENMFWYRQDPGLGLRLIYFSYDVKMKEKGDIPEGYSVSREKKERFSLILESASTNQTSMYLCASSSLINRDTTNTGELFFGEGSRLTVL.

This clone came up a few times. The rearrangement links TRBV11-1 to TRBJ2-7; D call uncertain. The CDR3 consists of 13 residues. The V and J ends lost 3 bases and 4 bases respectively, with 10 bases between them. Germline V gene lookup returns CDR1 SGHAT and CDR2 FQDESV (reference sequence). CDR3 loop: CASSFLSQYEQYF. The DNA for the CDR3 is TGTGCCAGCAGCTTCCTTAGCCAATACGAGCAGTACTTC.

The rearrangement uses TRBV5-1 and TRBJ2-1; TRBD2 aligns across 13 bases. Germline assignment: CDR1 SGHRS and CDR2 YFSETQ. This CDR3 is built from 18 residues. Trimming at V came to 1 base and at J to 9 bases, leaving 13 bases not matched to a gene. CDR3 loop: CASSLTTTSGGRVSEQFF. The DNA of the CDR3 is TGCGCCAGCAGCTTGACTACGACTAGCGGGGGGAGGGTGAGTGAGCAGTTCTTC.

The chain is built from TRBV15 and TRBJ1-4; D ambiguous. The CDR3 contains 16 residues. The germline V gene has CDR1 LNHNV and CDR2 YYDKDF (reference sequence). Trimming stripped 3 bases from V and 7 bases from J, with 18 bases between. The CDR3 bases are TGTGCCACCAGCAGGGGTTTTAGAGGGTTCAGTGAAAAACTGTTTTTT. This encodes CATSRGFRGFSEKLFF.